This T cell receptor (beta chain) comes out of a study of blood T cell repertoires in COVID-19. Turning to the study itself: Samples taken during acute and convalescent COVID-19 were collected in the United States, Italy and Spain. PBMCs, B-cell-depleted T cells, or T cells were the source of the cDNA or gDNA that made up the material.

Original processing notes: The assay estimated nucleated cells by amplifying reference gene primers. Assay: immunoSEQ multiplex PCR; the TCRdb copy retains only in-frame clones and omits some. The V and J calls and the clone size are those of that table, but D and trimming were determined from the DNA. The table shows 90,000 to 130,000 clones, with about 70% occurring only once. Per germline, CDR1 MDHEN and CDR2 SYDVKM. The V gene lost 6 bases and the J gene lost 0 bases, with 8 bases spanning the gap. There are 14 residues in the CDR3. This sequence joins TRBV28 and TRBJ1-4; D unresolved. The sample taken for sequencing was peripheral blood. This clonotype was obtained from an older woman with acute or convalescent COVID-19. CDR3 sequence: CASRTSATNEKLFF. CDR3 DNA: TGTGCCAGCAGAACGAGTGCAACTAATGAAAAACTGTTTTTT.